Given below is one TCR beta chain in context. This sample was taken from a study of blood T cell repertoires in COVID-19. Original data processing: Scientists estimated how many nucleated cells there were by amplifying reference gene primers. Some clones are missing from TCRdb's copy, which holds only in-frame ones; the method was immunoSEQ multiplex PCR. V and J calls and clone size are as listed in that table; D and trimming were resolved from the DNA. The sample records around 200,000 clones, around 80% being singletons. Germline V gene sequence: CDR1 MDHEN, CDR2 SYDVKM. V lost 7 bases, J lost 10 bases, and 10 bases stayed unmatched. This CDR3 is built from 15 residues.

The sample consisted of peripheral blood. This receptor was identified in a woman of 80 years or more with active or convalescent COVID-19. The J gene is TRBJ1-6, the V gene TRBV28, with TRBD1 matching over 10 bases. CDR3 in amino acids: CASTAGGQGSSPLHF. The CDR3 bases are TGTGCCAGCACCGCCGGGGGACAGGGGAGCTCACCCCTCCACTTT.